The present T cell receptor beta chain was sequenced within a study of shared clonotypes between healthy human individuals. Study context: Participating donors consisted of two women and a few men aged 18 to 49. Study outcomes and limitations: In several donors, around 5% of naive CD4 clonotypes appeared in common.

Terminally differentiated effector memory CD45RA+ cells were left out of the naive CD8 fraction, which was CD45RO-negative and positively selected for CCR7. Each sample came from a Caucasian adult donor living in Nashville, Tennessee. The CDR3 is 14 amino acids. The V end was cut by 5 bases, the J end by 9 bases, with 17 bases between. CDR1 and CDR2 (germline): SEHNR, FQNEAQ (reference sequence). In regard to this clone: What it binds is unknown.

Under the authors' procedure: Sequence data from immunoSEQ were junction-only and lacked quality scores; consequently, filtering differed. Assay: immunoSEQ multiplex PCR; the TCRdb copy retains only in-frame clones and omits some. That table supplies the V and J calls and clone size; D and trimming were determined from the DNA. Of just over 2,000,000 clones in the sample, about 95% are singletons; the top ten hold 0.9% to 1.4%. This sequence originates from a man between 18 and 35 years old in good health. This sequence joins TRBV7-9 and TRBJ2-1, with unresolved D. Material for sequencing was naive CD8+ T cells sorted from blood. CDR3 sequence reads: CASSPEIGHGEQFF. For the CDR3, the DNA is TGTGCCAGCAGCCCCGAGATTGGCCACGGTGAGCAGTTCTTC.